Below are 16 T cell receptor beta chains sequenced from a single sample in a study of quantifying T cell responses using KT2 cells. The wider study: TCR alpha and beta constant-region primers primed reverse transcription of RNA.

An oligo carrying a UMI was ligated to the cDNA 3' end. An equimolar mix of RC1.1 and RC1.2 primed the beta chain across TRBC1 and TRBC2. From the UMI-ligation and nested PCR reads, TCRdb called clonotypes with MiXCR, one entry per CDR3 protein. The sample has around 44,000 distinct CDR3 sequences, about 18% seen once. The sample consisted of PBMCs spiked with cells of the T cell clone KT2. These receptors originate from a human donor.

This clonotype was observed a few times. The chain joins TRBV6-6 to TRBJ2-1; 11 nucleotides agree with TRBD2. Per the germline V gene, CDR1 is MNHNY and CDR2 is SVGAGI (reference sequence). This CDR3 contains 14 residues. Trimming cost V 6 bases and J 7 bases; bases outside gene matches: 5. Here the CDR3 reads CASRTSGMGNEQFF. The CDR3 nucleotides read TGTGCCAGCAGGACTAGCGGGATGGGGAATGAGCAGTTCTTC.

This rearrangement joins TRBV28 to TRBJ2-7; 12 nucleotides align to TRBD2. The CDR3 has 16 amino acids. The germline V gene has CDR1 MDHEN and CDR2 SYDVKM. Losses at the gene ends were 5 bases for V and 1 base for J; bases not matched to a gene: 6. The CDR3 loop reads CASSTGLAGRSYEQYF. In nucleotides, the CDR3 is TGTGCCAGCAGTACCGGACTAGCGGGAAGGTCCTACGAGCAGTACTTC.

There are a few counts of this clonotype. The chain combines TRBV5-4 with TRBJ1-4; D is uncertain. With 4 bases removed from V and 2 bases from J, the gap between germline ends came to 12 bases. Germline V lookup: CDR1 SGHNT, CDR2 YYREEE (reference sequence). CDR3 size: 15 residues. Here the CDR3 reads CASSGEGATNEKLFF. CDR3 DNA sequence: TGTGCCAGCAGCGGAGAGGGTGCGACTAATGAAAAACTGTTTTTT. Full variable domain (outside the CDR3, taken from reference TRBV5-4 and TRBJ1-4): ETGVTQSPTHLIKTRGQQVTLRCSSQSGHNTVSWYQQALGQGPQFIFQYYREEENGRGNFPPRFSGLQFPNYSSELNVNALELDDSALYLCASSGEGATNEKLFFGSGTQLSVL.

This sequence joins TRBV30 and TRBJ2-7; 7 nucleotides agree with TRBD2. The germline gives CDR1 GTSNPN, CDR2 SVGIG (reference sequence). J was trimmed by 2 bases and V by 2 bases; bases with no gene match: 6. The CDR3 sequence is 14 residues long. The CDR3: CAWSSGGGAYEQYF. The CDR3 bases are TGTGCCTGGAGTTCTGGGGGGGGTGCCTACGAGCAGTACTTC.

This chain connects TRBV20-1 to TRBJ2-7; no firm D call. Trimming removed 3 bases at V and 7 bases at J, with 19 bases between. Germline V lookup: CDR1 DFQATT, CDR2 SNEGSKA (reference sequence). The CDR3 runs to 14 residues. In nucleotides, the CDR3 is TGCAGTGCTAGGAGCCCACGTGTGAATGAGGAGCAGTACTTC. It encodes CSARSPRVNEEQYF.

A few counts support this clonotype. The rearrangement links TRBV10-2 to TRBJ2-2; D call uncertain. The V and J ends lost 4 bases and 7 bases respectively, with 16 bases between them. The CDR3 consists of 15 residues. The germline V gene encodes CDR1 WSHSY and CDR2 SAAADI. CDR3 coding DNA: TGCGCCAGCAGTGTAGGACGTACCTGGGGCGGGGAGCTGTTTTTT. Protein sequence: CASSVGRTWGGELFF.

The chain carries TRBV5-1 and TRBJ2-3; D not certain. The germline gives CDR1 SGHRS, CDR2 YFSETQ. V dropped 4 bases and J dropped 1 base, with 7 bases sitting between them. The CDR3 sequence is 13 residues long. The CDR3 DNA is TGCGCCAGCAGCCCGGTGGGCACAGATACGCAGTATTTT. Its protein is CASSPVGTDTQYF.

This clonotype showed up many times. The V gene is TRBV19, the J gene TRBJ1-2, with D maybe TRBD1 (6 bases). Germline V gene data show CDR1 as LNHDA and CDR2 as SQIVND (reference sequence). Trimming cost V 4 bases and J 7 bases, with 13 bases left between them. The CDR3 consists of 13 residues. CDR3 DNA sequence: TGTGCCAGTAGTACCACAGGGTTGTCTGGCTACACCTTC. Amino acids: CASSTTGLSGYTF. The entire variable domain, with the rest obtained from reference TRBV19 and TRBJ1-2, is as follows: DGGITQSPKYLFRKEGQNVTLSCEQNLNHDAMYWYRQDPGQGLRLIYYSQIVNDFQKGDIAEGYSVSREKKESFPLTVTSAQKNPTAFYLCASSTTGLSGYTFGSGTRLTVV.

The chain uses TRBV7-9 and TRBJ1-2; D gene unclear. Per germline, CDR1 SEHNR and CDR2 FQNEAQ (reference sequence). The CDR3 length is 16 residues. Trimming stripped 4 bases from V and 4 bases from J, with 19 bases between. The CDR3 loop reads CASSSLGYTAPYGYTF. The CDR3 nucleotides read TGTGCCAGCAGCTCTCTGGGGTATACTGCCCCCTATGGCTACACCTTC.

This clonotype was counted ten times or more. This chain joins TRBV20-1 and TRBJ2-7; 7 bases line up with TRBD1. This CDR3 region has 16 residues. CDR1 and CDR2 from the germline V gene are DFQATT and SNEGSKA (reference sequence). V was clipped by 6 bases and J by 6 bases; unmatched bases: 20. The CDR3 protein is CSASPFRDSRSIEQYF. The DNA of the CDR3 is TGCAGTGCGTCCCCCTTCCGGGACAGTCGTTCCATCGAGCAGTACTTC.

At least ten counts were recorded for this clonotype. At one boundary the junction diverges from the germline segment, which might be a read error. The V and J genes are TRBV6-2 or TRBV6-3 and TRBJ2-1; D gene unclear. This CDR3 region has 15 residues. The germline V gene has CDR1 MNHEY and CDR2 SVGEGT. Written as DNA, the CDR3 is TGTGCCATCAGTATTCGGGCCTCCCTTAGGGCTGAGCAGTTCTTC. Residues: CAISIRASLRAEQFF.

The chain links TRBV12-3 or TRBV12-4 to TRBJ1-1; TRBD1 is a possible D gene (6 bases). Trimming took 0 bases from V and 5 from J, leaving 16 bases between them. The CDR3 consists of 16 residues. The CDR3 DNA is TGTGCCAGCAGTTTAGCGTACGGGGGCGGAAAAACTGAAGCTTTCTTT. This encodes CASSLAYGGGKTEAFF.

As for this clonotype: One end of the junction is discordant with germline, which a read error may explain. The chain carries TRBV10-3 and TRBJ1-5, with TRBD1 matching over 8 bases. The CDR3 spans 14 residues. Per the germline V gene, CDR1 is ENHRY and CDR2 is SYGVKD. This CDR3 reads CAISLGQGDQPRHF. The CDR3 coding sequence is TGTGCCATCAGTCTCGGACAGGGTGATCAGCCCCGGCATTTT.

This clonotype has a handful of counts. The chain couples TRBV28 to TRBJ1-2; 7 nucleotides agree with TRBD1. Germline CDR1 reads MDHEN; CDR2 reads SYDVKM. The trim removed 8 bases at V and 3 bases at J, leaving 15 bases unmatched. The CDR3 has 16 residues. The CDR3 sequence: CASLLGPGQHDYGYTF. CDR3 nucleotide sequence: TGTGCCAGCCTGTTGGGACCGGGACAGCACGACTATGGCTACACCTTC.

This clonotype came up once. DNA of the CDR3: TGTGCCAGCAGCTTAGCCAGGTTGGCCAATCAGCCCCAGCATTTT. Protein: CASSLARLANQPQHF. J is TRBJ1-5 and V is TRBV7-8, with D unresolved. CDR3 length: 15 residues. The germline V gene has CDR1 SGHVS and CDR2 FQNEAQ. Trimming removed 0 bases at V and 3 bases at J, with 9 bases between.

The DNA of the CDR3 is TGTGCCAGCAGTACCCAGGACAGTTCAAGCTCCTACGAGCAGTACTTC. It is translated as CASSTQDSSSSYEQYF. This chain joins TRBV6-5 and TRBJ2-7; maybe TRBD1 (6 bases). The germline V gene has CDR1 MNHEY and CDR2 SVGAGI. The CDR3 has 16 residues. Trimming pared 5 bases from V and 0 bases from J, leaving 17 bases between.